This record concerns one T cell receptor beta chain sequence. Its antigen remains unidentified. Clones were sequenced by immunoSEQ multiplex PCR, and TCRdb holds only the in-frame ones, with some missing. Of 90,000 to 100,000 clones listed, roughly nine tenths are singletons. The V and J ends lost 1 base and 8 bases respectively, with 5 bases between them. Germline assignment: CDR1 LNHDA and CDR2 SQIVND (reference sequence). The CDR3 contains 11 residues. This record comes from a study of OX40 agonist ivuxolimab in advanced cancers. The overall study: Patients were dosed intravenously with ivuxolimab at 0.01 to 10 mg/kg every 2 weeks. Three dose-escalation patients had partial responses: one with hepatocellular carcinoma and two with cutaneous melanoma. Those enrolled were 82.7% male, with a mean age of around 55 years and ages from roughly 23 to 80. Overall study findings and caveats: Expanded peripheral T cell antigen specificity was not determined.

The genes are TRBV19 and TRBJ1-2; no firm D call. The starting material was CD4+ or CD8+ T cells sorted from blood, obtained in a trial of the OX40 agonist ivuxolimab. The sequence was obtained from an adult with an advanced solid tumor such as melanoma, head and neck, liver or kidney cancer. CDR3 coding DNA: TGTGCCAGTAGTATAGTCGGAGGCTACACCTTC. Its protein is CASSIVGGYTF.